The clone carrying this TCR beta chain was seen more than once but under ten times. Trimming cost V 5 bases and J 2 bases; bases outside gene matches: 7. Germline CDR1 and CDR2: MNHEY and SMNVEV (reference sequence). CDR3 length equals 16 residues. This entry is derived from a study of molecular identifiers for immune sequencing clone quantification. Sorted naive CD8 T cells were those defined as CD8+CD4-CCR7+CD45RA+. TCRdb itself ran the PCR reads through MiXCR, one entry per CDR3 protein. The sample has 70,000 to 90,000 distinct CDR3 sequences; over 20% are singletons. V usage is TRBV27 and J usage is TRBJ2-7; 12 positions agree with TRBD2. This receptor was taken from a human donor in good health. Some libraries in this study had Jurkat cell RNA spiked in. The sequenced sample consisted of naive CD8+ T cells from blood, with Jurkat cell RNA spiked in. Subset of the sample: FACS-sorted CD8+CD4-CCR7+CD45RA+ naive T cells. The CDR3 DNA reads as TGTGCCAGCAGTCCGACTAGCGGGGGTCTTACCTACGAGCAGTACTTC. It codes for CASSPTSGGLTYEQYF.